This T cell receptor (beta chain) was captured by sequencing in a study of blood T cell repertoires in COVID-19 (dated by TCRdb to about 2020). At the level of the whole study: The collaborator samples originated in the United States, Italy and Spain and spanned the acute and convalescent phases of COVID-19. Samples were obtained from the ongoing ImmuneRACE study (first 160 participants) and from 1,000 to 1,500 subjects provided by 6 global collaborators. The dataset comprised deeply sampled blood TCRbeta repertoires from subjects exposed to, actively infected with, or recovered from COVID-19. The sample metadata nearly always contained a de-identified subject ID, COVID-19 status, age in years and sex. The repertoires were released in a freely available public database intended as a resource for research on the immune response to SARS-CoV-2. Where HLA class I and class II types were available, the types were taken from metadata supplied by the sample provider, not from assay-based typing. The prospective study material was composed of cDNA or gDNA derived from T cells, B-cell-depleted T cells, or PBMCs.

Collaborating institutions collected whole blood in K2EDTA tubes following their own protocols. Collaborator samples were shipped for TCRbeta analysis as frozen whole blood, isolated PBMCs, or DNA extracted from either sample type. TCRbeta CDR3 regions were amplified from genomic DNA using the immunoSEQ Assay, a bias-controlled multiplex PCR. The study's processing was this. Within the assay, amplification of reference gene primers was used to estimate how many nucleated cells each sample contained. Sequence reads were collapsed and filtered to measure the absolute abundance of every unique TCRbeta CDR3 rearrangement. For each sample, productive Simpson clonality was calculated as the square root of Simpson's diversity index over productive rearrangements. TCRdb took over this immuneACCESS table, retaining in-frame rearrangements with V and J assigned. Such tables are incomplete; in checked studies, under half of the missing clones stem from an unresolved V gene, and the remainder is unexplained. Clone size and V and J calls were adopted from that table, with D and trimming inferred from the DNA. The sample table records about 110,000 clones; roughly 84% of these occur just once. The top ten clonotypes cover roughly 4.4% of the sample.

Broader findings and caveats from the paper: The quantity of clinical and demographic metadata differed by source and by participant and was supplied without curation.

CDR1 and CDR2 are drawn from the germline V gene: MGHRA, YSYEKL. From its cysteine to its phenylalanine, the CDR3 spans 15 amino acids. The CDR3 DNA has 45 bases and is translated from base 1. V loses 4 bases of germline sequence and J loses 4 bases, and the interval between the two ends is 17 bases. In this sample, this clone turned up many times. The clone's antigen remains unknown. No qualities accompany the bases; no much larger clone lies one base away. The rearrangement joined TRBV4-1 to TRBJ2-7; TRBD2 could be the D gene, as 5 bases match. This clonotype was obtained from a human donor in a cohort sampled during active COVID-19. Sequences were obtained from peripheral blood. CDR3 region: CASSRVGPGIYEQYF. The DNA reads as follows: TGCGCCAGCAGCCGGGTAGGGCCCGGGATTTACGAGCAGTACTTC.